The source of this T cell receptor beta chain is a study of T cell responses to AZD1222 COVID-19 vaccine. Method: immunoSEQ multiplex PCR; TCRdb's copy keeps in-frame clones and lacks some. The table shows roughly 51,000 clones, with approximately 88% occurring only once. Study results and limitations: Repertoire samples came only from after the peak T cell response. CD4 TCRs linked to vaccination spanned spike, dominating at 160-218 and 743-854.

The V gene's germline CDR1 is LGHNA and CDR2 YSLEER. The CDR3 is 14 amino acids. V lost 0 bases to trimming and J lost 2 bases, with 8 bases between them. About this clone: The antigen is unknown.

The rearrangement uses TRBV4-3 and TRBJ2-7; D remains unclear. This specimen was peripheral blood, taken 28 days after the second AZD1222 dose. This TCR came from an adult who received the AZD1222 COVID-19 vaccine. The CDR3 nucleotides are TGCGCCAGCAGCCAAGATTTACAGACCTACGAGCAGTACTTC. Amino acids: CASSQDLQTYEQYF.